These 9 T cell receptor beta chains were sequenced from one sample in a study of beta chain features in type 1 diabetes listed by TCRdb under 2018. Preparation of the library involved the immunoSEQ multiplex PCR assay. The entire amount of isolated RNA was reverse transcribed using the High Capacity cDNA Reverse Transcription Kit, so the sequenced TCRB transcripts were expressed ones. This is the immuneACCESS table as TCRdb keeps it, with only in-frame sequences that have V and J called. A part of the clones is gone; compared with another copy, unresolved V genes explain less than half, and the rest is unexplained. This sample comprises about 150,000 clones, over 8.5% of them detected only once. Of the sample, 2% to 2.5% is held by the ten largest clones. Specimen: central memory CD4+ T cells from blood. These receptors originate from a man aged 18 to 30 in good health.

This chain joins TRBV5-1 and TRBJ1-1; 9 positions agree with TRBD1. Germline V gene sequence: CDR1 SGHRS, CDR2 YFSETQ. J lost 8 bases, V lost 6 bases, and 11 bases had no gene match. The CDR3 is made up of 14 amino acids. CDR3 in DNA: TGCGCCAGCAACCCTCCGGGACAGGGTAACGAAGCTTTCTTT. Translating gives CASNPPGQGNEAFF.

The chain employs TRBV7-2 and TRBJ2-7, with unresolved D. Germline V gene data show CDR1 as SGHTA and CDR2 as FQGNSA. Trimming pared 4 bases from V and 0 bases from J, leaving 10 bases between. The CDR3 contains 14 residues. This CDR3 is CASSSRVSSYEQYF. The CDR3 DNA is TGTGCCAGCAGCTCAAGGGTCAGCTCCTACGAGCAGTACTTC.

This clone was observed a few times. This chain joins TRBV4-3 and TRBJ1-4; 9 bases fit TRBD1. The ends lost 1 base at V and 5 bases at J; junction bases unmatched: 2. CDR3 length: 15 amino acids. CDR1 is LGHNA, CDR2 YSLEER, per germline. DNA of the CDR3: TGCGCCAGCAGCCAAGGGGACAGGGAAAATGAAAAACTGTTTTTT. It specifies CASSQGDRENEKLFF.

V is TRBV29-1 and J is TRBJ2-2; maybe TRBD2 (6 bases). V lost 0 bases to trimming and J lost 0 bases, with 11 bases between them. Germline lookup yields CDR1 SQVTM and CDR2 ANQGSEA. This CDR3 has 16 residues. CDR3 sequence: CSVEDLAGSNTGELFF. In DNA, the CDR3 is TGCAGCGTTGAAGATCTCGCGGGGTCGAACACCGGGGAGCTGTTTTTT.

This clone was observed a handful of times. The chain links TRBV5-4 to TRBJ1-1; D remains unclear. There are 12 residues in the CDR3. V was clipped by 1 base and J by 1 base, with 2 bases between them. Per the germline V gene, CDR1 is SGHNT and CDR2 is YYREEE (reference sequence). The CDR3 reads CASSLRNTEAFF. In DNA form, the CDR3 reads TGTGCCAGCAGCTTGCGGAACACTGAAGCTTTCTTT.

This clone was observed a few times. The chain couples TRBV6-6 to TRBJ1-2, with 9 positions matching TRBD1. This CDR3 contains 14 residues. In germline, CDR1 is MNHNY, CDR2 SVGAGI (reference sequence). Trimming removed 6 bases from V and 5 bases from J; junction bases left unmatched: 7. In DNA form, the CDR3 reads TGTGCCAGCAGAGGGGACAGGGTTCTATATGGCTACACCTTC. Translating it yields CASRGDRVLYGYTF.

This clone has more than one count but fewer than ten. This chain's CDR3 is CASSLQTGGTYQETQYF. CDR3 DNA: TGTGCCAGCAGCCTCCAGACAGGCGGAACTTACCAAGAGACCCAGTACTTC. The rearrangement links TRBV4-2 to TRBJ2-5, with a possible D match to TRBD1 (6 bases). Germline lookup yields CDR1 LGHNA and CDR2 YNFKEQ. The V gene lost 4 bases and the J gene lost 0 bases, with 18 bases spanning the gap. CDR3 size: 17 residues.

This clone was observed a few times. The chain carries TRBV10-3 and TRBJ1-1; 9 positions agree with TRBD1. This CDR3 has 15 residues. Germline CDR1 reads ENHRY; CDR2 reads SYGVKD. The V and J ends lost 5 bases and 9 bases, in that order; junction bases with no gene match: 13. CDR3 bases: TGTGCCATCAGTTCAGTGGACAGGGGCCTCGGTAAAGCTTTCTTT. This sequence encodes CAISSVDRGLGKAFF.

This clone was detected ten times or more. A read error may produce the germline difference seen at one junction end. J is TRBJ2-5 and V is TRBV7-7; D remains unclear. The CDR3 contains 14 residues. Germline V gene lookup returns CDR1 SSHAT and CDR2 FNYEAQ (reference sequence). The CDR3 DNA is TGTGCTAGCAGCTCTCATGTGGGAAAAGAGACCCAGTACTTC. Translation gives CASSSHVGKETQYF.